This T cell receptor (beta chain) stems from a study of T cells in Graves' hyperthyroidism and ophthalmopathy (dated by TCRdb to between 2018 and 2021). Regarding the complete study: Peripheral blood was sampled at the time of initial diagnosis, prior to any treatment. A discovery cohort of approximately 97 patients, roughly 40 with Graves' ophthalmopathy and 55 to 60 with stable Graves' hyperthyroidism, was used to find distinguishing TCR V-J signatures. Prospective prediction of ophthalmopathy was tested in an independent validation cohort consisting of fewer than 20 hyperthyroidism patients and about 17 patients who later progressed to ophthalmopathy. The 100 or so discovery patients were divided at random into training and test sets in a 7:3 ratio. The study also compared thyroid tissue and blood T-cell repertoires from over 5 Graves' hyperthyroidism patients. Once sampling was done, hyperthyroidism patients were given methimazole at a starting dose of 30 mg daily, whereas ophthalmopathy patients were given high-dose intravenous methylprednisolone. The paper reports TCR Vbeta CDR3 sequencing of 135 peripheral blood samples: fewer than 50 ophthalmopathy, some 80 hyperthyroidism and 17 progressor patients.

Beyond this particular receptor, the publication reports: Most expanded thyroid clonotypes (frequency above 0.001) were also detected in blood, suggesting blood repertoires may reflect thyroid immune responses. A model built on a 13 V-J signature distinguished ophthalmopathy from stable hyperthyroidism, reaching roughly 88% sensitivity and 81.08% specificity in cross-validation and 80%/75% in testing. Sample size was not statistically predetermined, and blinding of investigators to group allocation was not performed. In validation, the model predicted progression to ophthalmopathy with approximately 71% sensitivity and around 72% specificity, a median of about 6.7 months before onset.

In the ophthalmopathy patients, disease was moderately to severely active, with a Clinical Activity Score of 3 or more, a NOSPECS grade of 4 or more, and a duration of less than 3 months. Patients with uncontrolled infections, other autoimmune diseases, pregnancy or lactation were excluded. Diagnoses were established on the basis of clinical symptoms, serum thyroxine and TRAb, thyroid ultrasound, and orbital computed tomography. PBMCs were isolated from more than 9 ml of fresh peripheral blood by Ficoll-Paque density gradient centrifugation. Total RNA was extracted with Trizol reagent, and quality was checked on an Agilent 2100 Bioanalyzer. Amplification of TCR beta CDR3 regions was carried out from RNA transcripts. The TCR CDR3 was subjected to a first round of RT-PCR using the HTBI primer set and the Qiagen OneStep RT-PCR kit. The libraries were constructed in a second round of multiplex PCR and then size-selected and purified. Paired-end sequencing of the libraries was performed with 100 bp reads on an Illumina HiSeq2000. The original methods were these. SOAPnuke was used to process the raw data, removing reads that contained adapters or uncalled bases, had a mean Phred below 15, or lacked an exact match to the constant primer or identifier. COPE v1.2.5 was used to merge the high-quality paired reads, and each unique nucleotide sequence was defined as a clonotype. Clonotypes were aligned to IMGT TRBV, TRBD and TRBJ reference segments using MiTCR v1.1. The analysis was restricted to V-J combinations with a frequency above 0.0001, which together covered over 99% of the repertoires. A TCS score was defined as the ratio between F50 (clonal expansion) and ExV (chaos), using BLOSUM62-based TCRdist between CDR3 peptides within each V-J. Welch's t-statistics and random forest reduced 500 to 550 V-J features to 13, which were used in a naive Bayes classifier (R e1071). The public sequencing data were trimmed at Q25 with fastp and processed into clonotypes with MiXCR by TCRdb, which kept only in-frame beta chains. Rows merge per CDR3 protein into single entries with the most common DNA and genes. For this entry, the V and J calls and clone size follow TCRdb and not the study's own pipeline. In all, the sample holds roughly 240,000 distinct CDR3 sequences, and 16% of those were seen once. In total, the top ten clones hold around 30% of the sample.

CDR3 length: 14 amino acids, cysteine to phenylalanine. The CDR3 DNA has 42 bases and is translated from base 1. The V and J ends are trimmed by 3 bases and 1 base, leaving 9 bases between them. For CDR1 and CDR2, the germline V gene lists SGHTA and FQGNSA. To note about this clonotype: Its antigen is still unknown. It has no much larger one-base neighbor in the sample; base qualities were not kept.

Input material: blood. The source is a young woman with Graves' ophthalmopathy. In this chain, TRBV7-2 is recombined with TRBJ1-1; perhaps TRBD1 is the D gene, with 6 bases matching. At the DNA level, the sequence is TGTGCCAGCAGCTTCAGGGGCTGGAACACTGAAGCTTTCTTT. This yields the protein CASSFRGWNTEAFF.